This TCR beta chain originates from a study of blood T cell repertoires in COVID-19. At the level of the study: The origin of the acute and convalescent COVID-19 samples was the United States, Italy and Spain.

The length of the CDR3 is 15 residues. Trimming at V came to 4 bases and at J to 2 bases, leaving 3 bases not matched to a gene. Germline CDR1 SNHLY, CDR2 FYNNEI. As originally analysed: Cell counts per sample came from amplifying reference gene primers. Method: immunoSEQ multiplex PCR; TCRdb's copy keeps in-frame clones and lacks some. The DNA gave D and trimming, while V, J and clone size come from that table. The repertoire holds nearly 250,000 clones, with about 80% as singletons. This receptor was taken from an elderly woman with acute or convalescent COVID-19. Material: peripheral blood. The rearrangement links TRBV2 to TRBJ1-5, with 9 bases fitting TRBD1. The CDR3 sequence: CASSGQGGGNQPQHF. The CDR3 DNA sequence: TGTGCCAGCAGTGGACAGGGGGGAGGCAATCAGCCCCAGCATTTT.